This paragraph reports one T cell receptor (beta chain). Its antigen is unknown. Some clones are missing from TCRdb's copy, which holds only in-frame ones; the method was immunoSEQ multiplex PCR. The data hold tens of thousands of clones, with about 94% observed a single time. These data belong to a study of chemoradiotherapy in HPV16-positive cancers. Points from the study as a whole: During treatment, candidate HPV-specific clones and E7-related motifs expanded in tumor.

Samples were taken several times over chemoradiotherapy. This TCR derives from a human donor with HPV-associated anogenital cancer. Sequenced material: blood, taken from a patient who underwent chemoradiotherapy.

The CDR3 region has the DNA TGTGCCAGCAGTTCACAGGGCTATGGCTACACCTTC. This codes for CASSSQGYGYTF. The chain is built from TRBV2 and TRBJ1-2; the D gene is possibly TRBD1 (6 bases). V lost 5 bases, J lost 4 bases, and 8 bases lay in between. Germline assignment: CDR1 SNHLY and CDR2 FYNNEI. CDR3 length: 12 amino acids.